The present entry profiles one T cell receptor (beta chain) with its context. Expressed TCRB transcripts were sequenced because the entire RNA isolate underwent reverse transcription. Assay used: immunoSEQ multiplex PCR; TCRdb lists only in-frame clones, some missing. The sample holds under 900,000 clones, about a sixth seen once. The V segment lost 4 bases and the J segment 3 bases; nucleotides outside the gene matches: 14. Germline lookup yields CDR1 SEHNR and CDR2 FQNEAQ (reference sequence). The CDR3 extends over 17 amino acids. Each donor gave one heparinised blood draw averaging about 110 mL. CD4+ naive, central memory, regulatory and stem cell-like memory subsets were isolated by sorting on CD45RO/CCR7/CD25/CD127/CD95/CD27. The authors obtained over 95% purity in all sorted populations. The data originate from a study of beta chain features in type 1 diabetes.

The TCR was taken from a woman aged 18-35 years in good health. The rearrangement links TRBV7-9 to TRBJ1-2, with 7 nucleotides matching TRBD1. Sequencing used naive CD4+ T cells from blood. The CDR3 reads CASSSSQGQEPYYGYTF. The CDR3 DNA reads TGTGCCAGCAGCTCCTCTCAAGGACAGGAGCCTTACTATGGCTACACCTTC.